Listed below are T cell receptor beta chains from one sample, sequenced in a study of identical twins. Each CDR3 protein gets one entry after TCRdb re-called the 5' RACE reads with MiXCR. The sample has under 900,000 distinct CDR3 sequences; 9% to 15% are singletons. This sample also appeared in a second study, on yellow fever vaccine responses in identical twins.

The material sequenced was PBMCs. These receptors were taken from a young woman in good health. Each CDR3 is given with its conserved first and last residue. D genes are given only for firm matches. Not all rows give a size; the values are once, few, many and, for expanded clones, a class.

>TRBD2|TRBJ2-1|TRBV20-1|NA
TGCAGTGCTAATGTACTAGCGGGGAGCGGCAATGAGCAGTTCTTC
CSANVLAGSGNEQFF
>TRBD1|TRBJ2-5|TRBV10-3|NA
TGTGCCATCAGTGAGTCTCCGGACAGGGAAGAGACCCAGTACTTC
CAISESPDREETQYF
>TRBD2|TRBJ2-1|TRBV7-6|few
TGTGCCAGCAGCTTCGCGGGGGGCCTGGGTAATGAGCAGTTCTTC
CASSFAGGLGNEQFF
>TRBD2|TRBJ2-1|TRBV27|NA
TGTGCCAGCAGTTCGGAGCGGGGGGCCCGGTTCTTC
CASSSERGARFF
>NA|TRBJ2-5|TRBV12-3/TRBV12-4|few
TGTGCCAGCAGTTTACGAACAGGGTTTTTAGAGACCCAGTACTTC
CASSLRTGFLETQYF
>NA|TRBJ2-3|TRBV18|NA
TGTGCCAGCTCACCAACGGCTGGCACAGATACGCAGTATTTT
CASSPTAGTDTQYF
>NA|TRBJ1-5|TRBV12-3/TRBV12-4|NA
TGTGCCAGCAGTTTAGGGTGGCAGCCCCAGCATTTT
CASSLGWQPQHF
>NA|TRBJ1-5|TRBV18|few
TGTGCCAGCCGAATTGATAGCAATCAGCCCCAGCATTTT
CASRIDSNQPQHF
>TRBD1|TRBJ1-1|TRBV12-3/TRBV12-4|few
TGTGCCAGCAGTCGACCACAGGGGTTGAACACTGAAGCTTTCTTT
CASSRPQGLNTEAFF
>TRBD2|TRBJ2-1|TRBV24-1|NA
TGTGCCACCAGTGATTCACAGCGGGAGGGCTCCTACAATGAGCAGTTCTTC
CATSDSQREGSYNEQFF
>NA|TRBJ1-2|TRBV3-1|NA
TGTGCCAGCAGCCAAGACGGGGAAGCTAACTATGGCTACACCTTC
CASSQDGEANYGYTF
>NA|TRBJ2-5|TRBV18|NA
TGTGCCAGCTCCACGAGGACCAGGCAAGAGACCCAGTACTTC
CASSTRTRQETQYF
>TRBD2|TRBJ2-3|TRBV6-2/TRBV6-3|few
TGTGCCAGCAGTCTCCGCGGGAGAGGGGATACGCAGTATTTT
CASSLRGRGDTQYF